Below, 13 T cell receptor beta chains from the same sample are listed, as sequenced in a study of identical twins. TCRdb reanalysed the 5' RACE reads using MiXCR and keeps one entry per CDR3 protein. The sample holds about 520,000 distinct CDR3 sequences, under 25% seen once. These data were also filed under a second study, of T cells expressing NK-cell markers.

Sequencing input: CD4+ T cells sorted from blood. These receptors were obtained from a woman aged 18 to 35 in good health.

The V gene is TRBV7-9, the J gene TRBJ2-7, with D unresolved. CDR3 size: 14 residues. Germline V CDR1 and CDR2: SEHNR, FQNEAQ (reference sequence). V was cut by 2 bases and J by 3 bases, with 11 bases left in between. The DNA of the CDR3 is TGTGCCAGCAGCTTAACGAGCAACCTCTACGAGCAGTACTTC. Translated, it gives CASSLTSNLYEQYF.

This chain joins TRBV3-1 and TRBJ2-1; D unclear. Germline CDR1 reads LGHDT; CDR2 reads YNNKEL (reference sequence). The CDR3 is 13 residues long. The germline V and J ends were trimmed by 1 base and 6 bases, with 7 bases remaining between them. CDR3 amino acids: CASSQGVTNEQFF. The CDR3 nucleotides read TGTGCCAGCAGCCAAGGGGTCACCAATGAGCAGTTCTTC.

This rearrangement joins TRBV21-1 to TRBJ1-5; TRBD1 is taken as the D call from the table, unchecked against the DNA. TRBV21-1 is a listed pseudogene. This CDR3 region has 18 residues. The CDR3: CASSHPITGTRSNQPQHF. The CDR3, as DNA: TGTGCCAGCAGCCATCCTATCACAGGTACTCGGAGCAATCAGCCCCAGCATTTT.

This clonotype occurred a few times. This chain uses TRBV6-1 with TRBJ2-7; D possibly corresponds to TRBD1 (6 bases). V was cut by 6 bases and J by 7 bases, with 13 bases left in between. CDR1 MNHNS and CDR2 SASEGT come from the germline V gene. This CDR3 has 12 residues. The CDR3 sequence: CASRSTGREQYF. The CDR3, as DNA: TGTGCCAGCAGATCGACAGGACGGGAGCAGTACTTC.

The sample holds a few counts of this clonotype. The V call is TRBV12-3 or TRBV12-4, the J call TRBJ1-2; unclear D gene. The V gene lost 2 bases and the J gene lost 5 bases, with 6 bases spanning the gap. The CDR3 is 12 residues long. DNA for the CDR3: TGTGCCAGCAGTTTAATAGGATATGGCTACACCTTC. Its protein is CASSLIGYGYTF.

The chain has TRBV7-8 and TRBJ2-3; no definite D call. V shed 6 bases and J shed 9 bases, with 13 bases lying between them. CDR3 length: 12 residues. Germline assignment: CDR1 SGHVS and CDR2 FQNEAQ. The CDR3 spells CASSHPKVTQYF. CDR3 sequence (DNA): TGTGCCAGCAGTCACCCCAAGGTCACGCAGTATTTT.

The chain uses TRBV6-1 and TRBJ2-3; D remains unclear. The CDR3 has 14 residues. Trimming stripped 6 bases from V and 8 bases from J, with 18 bases between. Germline V lookup: CDR1 MNHNS, CDR2 SASEGT. In nucleotides, the CDR3 is TGTGCCAGCAGCCTCGGACCTTCCCCCACTACGCAGTATTTT. It translates to CASSLGPSPTTQYF.

V and J are TRBV5-1 and TRBJ2-3; D is ambiguous. The V gene's germline CDR1 is SGHRS and CDR2 YFSETQ. The CDR3 contains 14 residues. Between the trimmed V and J ends, which lost 0 bases and 2 bases, there was a span of 7 bases. The CDR3 nucleotides read TGCGCCAGCAGCTTGGACGGCCCCACAGATACGCAGTATTTT. Its translation: CASSLDGPTDTQYF.

This clonotype turned up a few times. The J gene is TRBJ2-7, the V gene TRBV12-3 or TRBV12-4, with 10 bases fitting TRBD2. The CDR3 is made up of 15 amino acids. The junction had 9 bases not matched to a gene; V was cut back by 7 bases and J by 3 bases. The CDR3 protein is CASTPRLAGDYEQYF. DNA for the CDR3: TGTGCCAGCACCCCGAGGCTAGCGGGAGACTACGAGCAGTACTTC.

This clonotype turned up a few times. V and J are TRBV5-6 and TRBJ1-5, with D tentatively TRBD1 (5 bases). The CDR3 covers 14 residues. The V gene lost 6 bases and the J gene lost 9 bases, with 19 bases spanning the gap. Germline lookup yields CDR1 SGHDT and CDR2 YYEEEE. CDR3 sequence reads: CASTPGPRSRPQHF. The CDR3 nucleotides read TGTGCCAGCACCCCGGGACCAAGGTCGAGGCCCCAGCATTTT.

The J gene is TRBJ2-1, the V gene TRBV9; no clear D gene. The CDR3 covers 15 residues. Germline loops: CDR1 SGDLS, CDR2 YYNGEE. V lost 0 bases, J lost 2 bases, and 9 bases lay in between. The CDR3 reads CASSVGGITYNEQFF. CDR3 coding DNA: TGTGCCAGCAGCGTAGGTGGGATTACCTACAATGAGCAGTTCTTC. Variable domain in full (rest from reference TRBV9 and TRBJ2-1): DSGVTQTPKHLITATGQRVTLRCSPRSGDLSVYWYQQSLDQGLQFLIQYYNGEERAKGNILERFSAQQFPDLHSELNLSSLELGDSALYFCASSVGGITYNEQFFGPGTRLTVL.

The chain uses TRBV9 and TRBJ1-1; weak D call: TRBD1 (6 bases). Trimming removed 4 bases from V and 5 bases from J, with 12 bases in between. The germline V gene has CDR1 SGDLS and CDR2 YYNGEE. The CDR3 loop spans 13 amino acids. The CDR3 loop is CASSRTESTEAFF. The CDR3 DNA reads as TGTGCCAGCAGCCGGACAGAGTCTACTGAAGCTTTCTTT. Full variable domain (rest looked up from reference TRBV9 and TRBJ1-1): DSGVTQTPKHLITATGQRVTLRCSPRSGDLSVYWYQQSLDQGLQFLIQYYNGEERAKGNILERFSAQQFPDLHSELNLSSLELGDSALYFCASSRTESTEAFFGQGTRLTVV.

V is TRBV29-1 and J is TRBJ2-3; D gene ambiguous. Germline V gives CDR1 SQVTM, CDR2 ANQGSEA. The V end lost 7 bases, the J end lost 5 bases, and 22 bases lay between the germline ends. This CDR3 region has 15 residues. The CDR3 here is CSASLNPGLKDTQYF. Here the CDR3 DNA reads TGCAGCGCGAGCTTGAACCCCGGGTTGAAAGATACGCAGTATTTT.